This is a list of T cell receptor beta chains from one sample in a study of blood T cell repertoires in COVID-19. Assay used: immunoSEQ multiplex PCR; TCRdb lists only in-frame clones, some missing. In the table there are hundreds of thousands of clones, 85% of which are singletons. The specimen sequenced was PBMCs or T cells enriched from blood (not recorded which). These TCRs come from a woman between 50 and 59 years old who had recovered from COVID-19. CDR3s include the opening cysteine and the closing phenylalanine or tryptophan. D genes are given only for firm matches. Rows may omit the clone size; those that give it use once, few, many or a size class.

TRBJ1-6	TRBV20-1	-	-	TGCAGTGCCAGTGGACTTTCGATTAATAATTCACCCCTCCACTTT	CSASGLSINNSPLHF
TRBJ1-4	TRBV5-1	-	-	TGCGCCAGCAGCTTGCACAGAGGGGAAAAACTGTTTTTT	CASSLHRGEKLFF
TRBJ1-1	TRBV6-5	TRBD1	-	TGTGCCAGCAGTTCCTCACCAGGGGGGACTGAAGCTTTCTTT	CASSSSPGGTEAFF
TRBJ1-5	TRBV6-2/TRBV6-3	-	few	TGTGCCAGCAGTTACTCTGGGGGAGGGGCCTTTTATAGCAATCAGCCCCAGCATTTT	CASSYSGGGAFYSNQPQHF
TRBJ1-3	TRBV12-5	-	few	TGTGCTAGTGGTGAAGAAACAGGGTTCTCTGGAAACACCATATATTTT	CASGEETGFSGNTIYF
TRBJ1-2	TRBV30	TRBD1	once	TGTGCCTGGACCCTGTCGGTCAGGGGGCAAGGCTACACCTTC	CAWTLSVRGQGYTF
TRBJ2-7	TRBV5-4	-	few	TGTGCCAGCAGCTTATTCGGCGGGGGCATTTACGAGCAGTACTTC	CASSLFGGGIYEQYF
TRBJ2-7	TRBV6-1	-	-	TGTGCCAGCAGTGAACATAGTATAGGGGGTGGGGAGCAGTACTTC	CASSEHSIGGGEQYF
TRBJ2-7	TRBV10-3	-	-	TGTGCCACCAAGACAGATCGGGCTTTAAGCTCCTACGAGCAGTACTTC	CATKTDRALSSYEQYF
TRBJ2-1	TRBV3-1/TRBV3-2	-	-	TGTGCCAGCAGCACTCGAGGGGAGCAGTTCTTC	CASSTRGEQFF
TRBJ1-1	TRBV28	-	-	TGTGCCAGCAGACCCCCGACAGTAGCGAACACTGAAGCTTTCTTT	CASRPPTVANTEAFF
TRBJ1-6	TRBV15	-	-	TGTGCCACCAATGGAGCGTATAATTCACCCCTCCACTTT	CATNGAYNSPLHF
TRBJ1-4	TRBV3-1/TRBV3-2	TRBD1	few	TGTGCCAGCAGCCAAGGGACAGGAATTAATGAAAAACTGTTTTTT	CASSQGTGINEKLFF
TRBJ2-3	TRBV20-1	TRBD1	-	TGCAGTGCTAGTAAGGGACAGGGCGGAGATACGCAGTATTTT	CSASKGQGGDTQYF
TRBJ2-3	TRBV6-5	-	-	TGTGCCAGCAGTTCGTCCAGGGGACCGACAGATACGCAGTATTTT	CASSSSRGPTDTQYF
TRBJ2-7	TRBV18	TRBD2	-	TGTGCCAGCACGAAGACTAGCGGGATCTACGAGCAGTACTTC	CASTKTSGIYEQYF
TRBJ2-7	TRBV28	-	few	TGTGCCAGCAGTTTAACGGCCTACGAGCAGTACTTC	CASSLTAYEQYF
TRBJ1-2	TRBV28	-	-	TGTGCCAGCAGTTTTACGGGGGTGGGACGAGCTAATGGCACCTTC	CASSFTGVGRANGTF
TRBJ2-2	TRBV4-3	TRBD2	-	TGCGCCAGCAGATTTTTCCTAGCGGCAAACACCGGGGAGCTGTTTTTT	CASRFFLAANTGELFF
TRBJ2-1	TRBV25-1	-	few	TGTGCCAGCAGCCCGCCGACAGGTCTACGATCCTACAATGAGCAGTTCTTC	CASSPPTGLRSYNEQFF
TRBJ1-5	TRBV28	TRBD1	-	TGTGCCAGCCATCGACAGGGTTCGATTTTTAATCAGCCCCAGCATTTT	CASHRQGSIFNQPQHF
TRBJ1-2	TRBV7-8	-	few	TGTGCCAGCAGCTTAGTCTTGGGGCATGGCTACACCTTC	CASSLVLGHGYTF
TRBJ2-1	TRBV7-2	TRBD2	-	TGTGCCAGCATCCAAAGCGGGGCCGAATACAATGAGCAGTTCTTC	CASIQSGAEYNEQFF
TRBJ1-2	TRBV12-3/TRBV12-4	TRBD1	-	TGTGCCAGCAGTTTCAACAGGGGAGGCTACACCTTC	CASSFNRGGYTF
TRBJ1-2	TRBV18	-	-	TGTGCCAGCTCACCGCCCGCGTTCTATGGCTACACCTTC	CASSPPAFYGYTF
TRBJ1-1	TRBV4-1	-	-	TGCGCCAGCAGCCACCAAAGGACACTGAACACTGAAGCTTTCTTT	CASSHQRTLNTEAFF
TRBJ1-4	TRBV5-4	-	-	TGTGCCAGCAGCTCAAGGACAGTTGCGAATGAAAAACTGTTTTTT	CASSSRTVANEKLFF
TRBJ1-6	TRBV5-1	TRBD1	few	TGCGCCAGCAGCCCCGGGACAGGAGAGGGTTCACCCCTCCACTTT	CASSPGTGEGSPLHF
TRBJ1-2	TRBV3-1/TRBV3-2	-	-	TGTGCCAGCAGCCACCGGGACTATGGCTACACCTTC	CASSHRDYGYTF
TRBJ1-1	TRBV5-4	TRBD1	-	TGTGCCAGCAGCTTCACACAGGGGATTTGGAGCACTGAAGCTTTCTTT	CASSFTQGIWSTEAFF
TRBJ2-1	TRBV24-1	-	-	TGTGCCACCAGTGACGGTCTAGCCTCCTACAATGAGCAGTTCTTC	CATSDGLASYNEQFF
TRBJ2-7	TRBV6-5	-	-	TGTGCCAGCAGCCTAGGCACAGGGGAGCAGTACTTC	CASSLGTGEQYF
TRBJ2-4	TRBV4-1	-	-	TGCGCCAGCAGCCACGCTGACAGGCTCACCCAAAACATTCAGTACTTC	CASSHADRLTQNIQYF
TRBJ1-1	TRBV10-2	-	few	TGCGCCAGCAGTGACAGGGCAGGAAACACTGAAGCTTTCTTT	CASSDRAGNTEAFF
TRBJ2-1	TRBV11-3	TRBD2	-	TGTGCCAGCAGCTCCAGAGCCTCTAGCGGGAGGTTCAATGAGCAGTTCTTC	CASSSRASSGRFNEQFF
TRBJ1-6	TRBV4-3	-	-	TGCGCCAGCAGCCGAGGGGGAGTAAATTCACCCCTCCACTTT	CASSRGGVNSPLHF
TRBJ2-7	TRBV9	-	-	TGTGCCAGCAGCGTAGATTACGGAGAATACGAGCAGTACTTC	CASSVDYGEYEQYF
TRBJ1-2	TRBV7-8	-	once	TGTGCCAGCAGCCACTCGAGGGGGGGCCAGGGAGTTGGTGGCTACACCTTC	CASSHSRGGQGVGGYTF
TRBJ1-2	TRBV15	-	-	TGTGCCACCAGCAGAGAGGACAGAGACTATGGCTACACCTTC	CATSREDRDYGYTF
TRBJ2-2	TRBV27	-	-	TGTGCCAGCAGTCGCGGGACCCTCGCCGGGGAGCTGTTTTTT	CASSRGTLAGELFF